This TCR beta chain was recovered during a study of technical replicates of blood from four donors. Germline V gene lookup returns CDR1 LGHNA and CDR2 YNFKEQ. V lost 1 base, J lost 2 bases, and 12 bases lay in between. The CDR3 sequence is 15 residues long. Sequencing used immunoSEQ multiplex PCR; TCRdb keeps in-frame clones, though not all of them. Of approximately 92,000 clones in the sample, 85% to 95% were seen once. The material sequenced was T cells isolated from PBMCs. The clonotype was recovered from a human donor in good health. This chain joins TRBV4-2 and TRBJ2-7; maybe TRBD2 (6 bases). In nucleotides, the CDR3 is TGTGCCAGCAGCCAAGGACTAGATTACGCCTACGAGCAGTACTTC. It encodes CASSQGLDYAYEQYF.